These 10 T cell receptor beta chains came from one sample sequenced in a study of early T cells in non-severe SARS-CoV-2 infection. Via MiXCR, TCRdb re-called the 5' RACE reads, giving one row per CDR3 protein. This table has tens of thousands of distinct CDR3 sequences, roughly 5.7% appearing once. What was sequenced was whole blood. The receptors were sampled from an adult who was a healthcare worker with PCR-confirmed SARS-CoV-2 infection or an uninfected control (not recorded which).

Ten or more counts support this clonotype. Germline is not matched at one junction end, which may reflect a read error. The chain combines TRBV7-7 with TRBJ2-2; no firm D call. In germline, CDR1 is SSHAT, CDR2 FNYEAQ (reference sequence). There are 13 residues in the CDR3. Here the CDR3 DNA reads TGTGCTAGCAGCTTAGGCGAGTTCGGGGAGCTGTTTTTT. Residues: CASSLGEFGELFF.

At least ten counts were recorded for this clonotype. The chain carries TRBV29-1 and TRBJ2-7; TRBD1 matches 8 bases. J was trimmed by 2 bases and V by 5 bases; bases with no gene match: 8. The CDR3 runs to 14 residues. The V gene's germline CDR1 is SQVTM and CDR2 ANQGSEA. In DNA form, the CDR3 reads TGCAGCGTTACGGACAGGGAGGTAACCTACGAGCAGTACTTC. This gives the protein CSVTDREVTYEQYF.

This clonotype was seen many times. V gene TRBV18 combines with J gene TRBJ1-1, with D possibly TRBD1 on 6 matching bases. The germline gives CDR1 KGHSH, CDR2 LQKENI. The CDR3 is 16 amino acids. Trimming cost V 5 bases and J 0 bases, with 16 bases left between them. DNA for the CDR3: TGTGCCAGCTCAACAACAGGGAATTTGATGAACACTGAAGCTTTCTTT. Translated, it gives CASSTTGNLMNTEAFF.

This clonotype was recorded at least ten times. In DNA form, the CDR3 reads TGCGCCAGCACAAGCGGATCGTACAATGAGCAGTTCTTC. This sequence encodes CASTSGSYNEQFF. V usage is TRBV5-1 and J usage is TRBJ2-1; possibly TRBD2 for D (5 bases). CDR1 and CDR2 (germline): SGHRS, YFSETQ. The CDR3 contains 13 residues. The germline V and J ends were trimmed by 6 bases and 4 bases, with 11 bases remaining between them.

This clonotype was observed a handful of times. V and J are TRBV27 and TRBJ2-2, with TRBD1 identical over 10 bases. The CDR3 length is 16 residues. V gave up 5 bases and J gave up 7 bases; unmatched junction bases: 10. Germline loops: CDR1 MNHEY, CDR2 SMNVEV (reference sequence). The DNA of the CDR3 is TGTGCCAGCAGTATCATCTCCGGGACAGGGGACGGGGAGCTGTTTTTT. Encoded protein: CASSIISGTGDGELFF.

This clonotype showed up just a few times. The chain links TRBV7-9 to TRBJ1-2, with 10 bases matching TRBD1. This CDR3 region has 16 residues. Germline lookup yields CDR1 SEHNR and CDR2 FQNEAQ (reference sequence). V shed 5 bases and J 0 bases; nucleotides not matched to a gene: 6. CDR3 in amino acids: CASSPGDRGPNYGYTF. CDR3 in DNA: TGTGCCAGCAGCCCGGGAGACAGGGGGCCTAACTATGGCTACACCTTC.

This clonotype was observed at least ten times. The J gene is TRBJ2-3, the V gene TRBV28, with 7 bases lining up with TRBD1. This CDR3 contains 15 residues. CDR1 and CDR2 (germline): MDHEN, SYDVKM. V lost 5 bases and J lost 5; bases outside the gene matches: 10. The CDR3 is CASSPITGAGDTQYF. The DNA of the CDR3 is TGTGCCAGCAGTCCTATAACAGGGGCGGGAGATACGCAGTATTTT.

At least ten counts were recorded for this clonotype. The chain uses TRBV30 and TRBJ2-7; 11 bases are a match to TRBD2. CDR1 is GTSNPN, CDR2 SVGIG, per germline (reference sequence). V was pared by 3 bases and J by 0 bases, with 1 base of the junction left unmatched. This CDR3 has 14 residues. In nucleotides, the CDR3 is TGTGCCTGGAGAACTAGCGGGAGCTCCTACGAGCAGTACTTC. As protein: CAWRTSGSSYEQYF. Full variable domain (missing parts from reference TRBV30 and TRBJ2-7): SQTIHQWPATLVQPVGSPLSLECTVEGTSNPNLYWYRQAAGRGLQLLFYSVGIGQISSEVPQNLSASRPQDRQFILSSKKLLLSDSGFYLCAWRTSGSSYEQYFGPGTRLTVT.

This clonotype was seen at least ten times. The CDR3 protein is CASSGGDGRGPLHF. The CDR3 coding sequence is TGTGCCAGCAGCGGTGGGGACGGGCGAGGGCCCCTCCACTTT. The chain couples TRBV28 to TRBJ1-6; maybe TRBD1 (5 bases). V lost 6 bases to trimming and J lost 13 bases, with 19 bases between them. The CDR3 length is 14 residues. CDR1 and CDR2 (germline): MDHEN, SYDVKM.

This clonotype came up many times. This chain links TRBV2 with TRBJ2-7, with D possibly TRBD2 on 6 matching bases. CDR3 length: 16 amino acids. Germline V gives CDR1 SNHLY, CDR2 FYNNEI. The ends were cut back, 0 bases at V and 2 bases at J, with 14 bases in the middle. This CDR3 reads CASSEAVGTSPYEQYF. In nucleotides, the CDR3 is TGTGCCAGCAGTGAAGCTGTCGGGACTTCCCCCTACGAGCAGTACTTC. The full variable domain, its missing parts supplied by reference TRBV2 and TRBJ2-7, is EPEVTQTPSHQVTQMGQEVILRCVPISNHLYFYWYRQILGQKVEFLVSFYNNEISEKSEIFDDQFSVERPDGSNFTLKIRSTKLEDSAMYFCASSEAVGTSPYEQYFGPGTRLTVT.